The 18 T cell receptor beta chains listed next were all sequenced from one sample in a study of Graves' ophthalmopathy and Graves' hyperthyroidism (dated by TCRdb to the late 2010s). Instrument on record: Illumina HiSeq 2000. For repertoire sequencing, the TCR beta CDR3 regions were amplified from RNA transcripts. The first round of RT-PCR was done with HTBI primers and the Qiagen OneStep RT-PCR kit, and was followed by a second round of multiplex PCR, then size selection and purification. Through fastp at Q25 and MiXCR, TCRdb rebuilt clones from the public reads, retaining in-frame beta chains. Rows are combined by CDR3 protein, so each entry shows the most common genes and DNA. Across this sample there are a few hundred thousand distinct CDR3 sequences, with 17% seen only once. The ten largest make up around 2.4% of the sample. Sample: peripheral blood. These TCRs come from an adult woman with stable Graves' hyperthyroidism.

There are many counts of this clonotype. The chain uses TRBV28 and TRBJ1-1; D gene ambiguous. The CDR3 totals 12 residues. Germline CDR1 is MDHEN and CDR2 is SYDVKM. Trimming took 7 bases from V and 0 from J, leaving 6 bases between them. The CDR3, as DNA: TGTGCCAGCACCTCATTGAACACTGAAGCTTTCTTT. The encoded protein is CASTSLNTEAFF. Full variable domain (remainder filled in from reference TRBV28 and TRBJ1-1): DVKVTQSSRYLVKRTGEKVFLECVQDMDHENMFWYRQDPGLGLRLIYFSYDVKMKEKGDIPEGYSVSREKKERFSLILESASTNQTSMYLCASTSLNTEAFFGQGTRLTVV.

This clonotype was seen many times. CDR3 sequence reads: CASKLFSGPQETQYF. The CDR3 nucleotides read TGTGCCAGCAAGTTATTCTCAGGGCCACAAGAGACCCAGTACTTC. V gene TRBV6-2 or TRBV6-3 combines with J gene TRBJ2-5; D possibly corresponds to TRBD1 (5 bases). The CDR3 is 15 residues long. Germline V gives CDR1 MNHEY, CDR2 SVGEGT. V gave up 7 bases and J gave up 2 bases, with 17 bases separating them.

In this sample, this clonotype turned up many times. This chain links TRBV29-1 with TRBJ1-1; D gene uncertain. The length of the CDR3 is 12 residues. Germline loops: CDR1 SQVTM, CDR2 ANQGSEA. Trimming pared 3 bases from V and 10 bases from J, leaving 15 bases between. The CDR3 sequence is CSVEWGQDGAFF. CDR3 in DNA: TGCAGCGTTGAGTGGGGTCAAGATGGAGCTTTCTTT.

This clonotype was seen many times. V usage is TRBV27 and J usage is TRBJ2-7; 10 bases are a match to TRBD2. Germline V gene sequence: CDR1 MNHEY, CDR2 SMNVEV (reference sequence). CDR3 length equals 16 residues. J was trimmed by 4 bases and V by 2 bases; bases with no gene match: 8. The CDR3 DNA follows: TGTGCCAGCAGTTTAGGGTCGCCTAGCGGGAGTTACGAGCAGTACTTC. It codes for CASSLGSPSGSYEQYF.

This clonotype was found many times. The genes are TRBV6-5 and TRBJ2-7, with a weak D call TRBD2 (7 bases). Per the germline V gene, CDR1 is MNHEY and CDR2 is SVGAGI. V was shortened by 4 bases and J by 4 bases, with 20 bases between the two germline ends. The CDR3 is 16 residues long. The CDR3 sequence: CASSFSMRGGMYEQYF. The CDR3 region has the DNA TGTGCCAGCAGTTTCTCCATGAGGGGGGGTATGTACGAGCAGTACTTC.

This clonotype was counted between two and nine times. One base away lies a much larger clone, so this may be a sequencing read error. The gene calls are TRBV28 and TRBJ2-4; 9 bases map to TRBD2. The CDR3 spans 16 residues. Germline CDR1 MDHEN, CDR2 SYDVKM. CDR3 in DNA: TGTGCCAGCAGTTTATGGGCTAGCGGGGACAAAAACATTAAGTACTTC. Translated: CASSLWASGDKNIKYF.

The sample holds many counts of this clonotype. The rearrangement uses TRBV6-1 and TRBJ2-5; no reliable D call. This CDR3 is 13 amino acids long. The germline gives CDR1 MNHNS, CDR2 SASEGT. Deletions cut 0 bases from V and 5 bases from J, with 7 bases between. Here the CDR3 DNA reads TGTGCCAGCAGTGAAGCTCCACGGGAGACCCAGTACTTC. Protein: CASSEAPRETQYF.

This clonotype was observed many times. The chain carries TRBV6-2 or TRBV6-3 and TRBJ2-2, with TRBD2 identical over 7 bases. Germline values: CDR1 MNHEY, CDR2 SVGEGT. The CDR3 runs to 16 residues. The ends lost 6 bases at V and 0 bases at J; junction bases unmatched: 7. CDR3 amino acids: CASSPTSVTNTGELFF. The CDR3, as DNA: TGTGCCAGCAGCCCAACTAGCGTCACGAACACCGGGGAGCTGTTTTTT.

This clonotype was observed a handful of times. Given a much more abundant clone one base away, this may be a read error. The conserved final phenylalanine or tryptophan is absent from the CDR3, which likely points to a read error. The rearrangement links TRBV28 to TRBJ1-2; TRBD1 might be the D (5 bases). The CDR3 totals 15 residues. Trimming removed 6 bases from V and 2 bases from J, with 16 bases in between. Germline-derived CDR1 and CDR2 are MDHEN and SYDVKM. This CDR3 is CASSPLTGANYGYTV. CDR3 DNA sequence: TGTGCCAGCAGCCCCTTGACCGGGGCGAACTATGGCTACACCGTC.

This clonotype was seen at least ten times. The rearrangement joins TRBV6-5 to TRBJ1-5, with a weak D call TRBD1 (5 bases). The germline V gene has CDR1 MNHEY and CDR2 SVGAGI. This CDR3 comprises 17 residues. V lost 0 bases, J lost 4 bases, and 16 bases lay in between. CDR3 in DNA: TGTGCCAGCAGTTACTCGCGAGGAACGGGGGGTAATCAGCCCCAGCATTTT. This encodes CASSYSRGTGGNQPQHF.

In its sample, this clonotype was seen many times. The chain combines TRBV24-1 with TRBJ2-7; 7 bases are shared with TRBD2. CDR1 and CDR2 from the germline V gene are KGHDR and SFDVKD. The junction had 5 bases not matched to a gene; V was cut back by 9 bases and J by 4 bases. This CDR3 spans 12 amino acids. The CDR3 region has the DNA TGTGCCACCTCAACGGGAGGTTACGAGCAGTACTTC. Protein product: CATSTGGYEQYF.

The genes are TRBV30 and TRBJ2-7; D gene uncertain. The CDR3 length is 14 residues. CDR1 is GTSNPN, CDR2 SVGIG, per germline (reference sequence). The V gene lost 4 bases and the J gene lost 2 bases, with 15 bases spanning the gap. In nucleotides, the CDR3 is TGTGCCTGGAAGCAGCGAGGACCTACCTACGAGCAGTACTTC. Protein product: CAWKQRGPTYEQYF.

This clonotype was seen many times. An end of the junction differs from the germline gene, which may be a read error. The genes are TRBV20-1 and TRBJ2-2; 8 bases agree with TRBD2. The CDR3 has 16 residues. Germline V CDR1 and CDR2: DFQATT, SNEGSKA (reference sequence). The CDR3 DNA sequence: TGCAGTGCTAGAGAGCGAGCCCGGACTAGCACCCGGGAGCTGTTTTTT. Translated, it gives CSARERARTSTRELFF.

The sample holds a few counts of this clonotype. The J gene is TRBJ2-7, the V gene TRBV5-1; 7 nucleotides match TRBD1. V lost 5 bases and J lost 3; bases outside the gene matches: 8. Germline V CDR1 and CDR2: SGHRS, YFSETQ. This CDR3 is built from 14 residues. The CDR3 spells CASSTTQGLYEQYF. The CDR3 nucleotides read TGCGCCAGCAGTACAACACAGGGGCTCTACGAGCAGTACTTC.

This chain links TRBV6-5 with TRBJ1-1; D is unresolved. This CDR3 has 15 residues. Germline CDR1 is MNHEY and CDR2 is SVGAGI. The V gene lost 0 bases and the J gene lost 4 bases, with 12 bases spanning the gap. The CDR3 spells CASSYSRPHITEAFF. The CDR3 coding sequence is TGTGCCAGCAGTTACTCGAGACCCCATATCACTGAAGCTTTCTTT.

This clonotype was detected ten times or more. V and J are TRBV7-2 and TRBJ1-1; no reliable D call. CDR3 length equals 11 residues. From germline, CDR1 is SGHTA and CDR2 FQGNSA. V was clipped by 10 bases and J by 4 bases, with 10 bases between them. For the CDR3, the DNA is TGTGCCACCAGACGTAGCACTGAAGCTTTCTTT. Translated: CATRRSTEAFF.

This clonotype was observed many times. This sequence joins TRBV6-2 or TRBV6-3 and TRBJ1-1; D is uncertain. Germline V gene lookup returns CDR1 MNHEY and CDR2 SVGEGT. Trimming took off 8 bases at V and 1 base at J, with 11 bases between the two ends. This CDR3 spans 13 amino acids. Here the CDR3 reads CASDFGRNTEAFF. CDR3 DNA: TGTGCCAGCGATTTCGGGCGGAACACTGAAGCTTTCTTT.

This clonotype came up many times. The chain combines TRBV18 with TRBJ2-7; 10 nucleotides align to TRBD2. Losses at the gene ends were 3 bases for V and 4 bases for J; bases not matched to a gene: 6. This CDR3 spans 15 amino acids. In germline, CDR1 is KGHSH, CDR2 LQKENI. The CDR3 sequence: CASSPGTSATYEQYF. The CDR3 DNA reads TGTGCCAGCTCACCCGGGACTAGCGCGACATACGAGCAGTACTTC.